These 2 T cell receptor beta chains came from one sample sequenced in a study of vaccination and CD4 T cells after COVID-19. Noted treatment: roughly ten-day PBMC culture with coronavirus spike peptide pools or control peptides (ViraFEST assay). CD4+ T cells of the unexposed donor were collected before the COVID-19 pandemic (2011-2018). Sequencing of cultured CD4+ T cell DNA used the Oncomine TCR Beta short-read assay. TCRdb recomputed calls from the PCR reads with MiXCR, one row per CDR3 protein. The sample lists roughly 4,400 distinct CDR3 sequences; about 39% were seen once. No antigen has been assigned to these receptors. Sequenced: CD4+ T cells from blood, cultured in vitro. All receptors come from a human donor in good health.

This rearrangement joins TRBV7-9 to TRBJ2-5; D possibly uses TRBD1 or TRBD2 (5 bases each). Trimming stripped 1 base from V and 5 bases from J, with 11 bases between. CDR3 length equals 14 residues. Germline V gene sequence: CDR1 SEHNR, CDR2 FQNEAQ (reference sequence). This CDR3 is CASSLGGARETQYF. CDR3 DNA: TGTGCCAGCAGCTTAGGAGGGGCGAGGGAGACCCAGTACTTC.

The chain joins TRBV6-1 to TRBJ2-3; no reliable D call. CDR3 length: 13 residues. The V end was cut by 4 bases, the J end by 2 bases, with 7 bases between. Germline CDR1 is MNHNS and CDR2 is SASEGT. The CDR3 DNA is TGTGCCAGCAGTGGAAGTGCCACAGATACGCAGTATTTT. Its protein product is CASSGSATDTQYF.